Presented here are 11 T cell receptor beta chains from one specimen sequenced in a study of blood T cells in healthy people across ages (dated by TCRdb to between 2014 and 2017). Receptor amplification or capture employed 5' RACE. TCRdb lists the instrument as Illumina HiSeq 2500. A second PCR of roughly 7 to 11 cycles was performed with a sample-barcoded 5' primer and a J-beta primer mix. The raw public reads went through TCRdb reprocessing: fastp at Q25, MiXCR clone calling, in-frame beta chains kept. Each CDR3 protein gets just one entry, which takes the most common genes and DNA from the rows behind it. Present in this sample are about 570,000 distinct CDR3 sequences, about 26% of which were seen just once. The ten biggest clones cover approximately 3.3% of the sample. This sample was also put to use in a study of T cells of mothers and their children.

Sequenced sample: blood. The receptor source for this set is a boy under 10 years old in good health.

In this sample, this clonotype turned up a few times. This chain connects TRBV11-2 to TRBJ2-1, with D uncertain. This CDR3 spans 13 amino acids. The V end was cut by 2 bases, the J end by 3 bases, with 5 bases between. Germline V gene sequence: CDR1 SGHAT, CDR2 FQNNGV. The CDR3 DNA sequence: TGTGCCAGCAGCTTAACAGACTACAATGAGCAGTTCTTC. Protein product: CASSLTDYNEQFF.

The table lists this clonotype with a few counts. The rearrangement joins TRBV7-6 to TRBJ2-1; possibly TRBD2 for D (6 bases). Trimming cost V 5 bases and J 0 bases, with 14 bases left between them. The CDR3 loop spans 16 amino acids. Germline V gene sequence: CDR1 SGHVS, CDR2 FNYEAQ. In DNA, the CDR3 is TGTGCCAGCAGCCCCTGGGACTTAAGCTCCTACAATGAGCAGTTCTTC. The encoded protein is CASSPWDLSSYNEQFF.

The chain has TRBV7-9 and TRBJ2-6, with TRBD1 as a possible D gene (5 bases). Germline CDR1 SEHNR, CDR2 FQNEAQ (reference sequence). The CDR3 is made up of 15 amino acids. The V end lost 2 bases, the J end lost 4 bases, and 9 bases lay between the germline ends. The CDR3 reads CASSLRGEGANVLTF. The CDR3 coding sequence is TGTGCCAGCAGCTTAAGGGGCGAAGGGGCCAACGTCCTGACTTTC. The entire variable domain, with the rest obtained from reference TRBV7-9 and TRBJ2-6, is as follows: DTGVSQNPRHKITKRGQNVTFRCDPISEHNRLYWYRQTLGQGPEFLTYFQNEAQLEKSRLLSDRFSAERPKGSFSTLEIQRTEQGDSAMYLCASSLRGEGANVLTFGAGSRLTVL.

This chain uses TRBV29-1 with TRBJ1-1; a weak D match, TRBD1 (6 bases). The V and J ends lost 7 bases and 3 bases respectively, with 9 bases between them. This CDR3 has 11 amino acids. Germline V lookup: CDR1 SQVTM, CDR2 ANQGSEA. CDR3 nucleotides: TGCAGCGCTGAGGGGGACACTGAAGCTTTCTTT. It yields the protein CSAEGDTEAFF. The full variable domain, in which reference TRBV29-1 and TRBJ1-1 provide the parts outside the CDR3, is SAVISQKPSRDICQRGTSLTIQCQVDSQVTMMFWYRQQPGQSLTLIATANQGSEATYESGFVIDKFPISRPNLTFSTLTVSNMSPEDSSIYLCSAEGDTEAFFGQGTRLTVV.

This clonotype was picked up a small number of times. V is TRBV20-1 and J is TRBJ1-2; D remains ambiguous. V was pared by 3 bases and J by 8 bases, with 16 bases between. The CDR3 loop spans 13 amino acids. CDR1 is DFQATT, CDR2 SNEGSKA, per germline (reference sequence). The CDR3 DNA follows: TGCAGTGCTAGGGATAGAAGGGTTTGGGGCTACACCTTC. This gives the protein CSARDRRVWGYTF.

CDR3 DNA: TGTGCCAGCAGCGTGGGGCTAGCGGGATCGGAGACCCAGTACTTC. This translates into CASSVGLAGSETQYF. The gene calls are TRBV9 and TRBJ2-5; 9 bases are a match to TRBD2. The germline V gene encodes CDR1 SGDLS and CDR2 YYNGEE. Germline trimming cut 2 bases from V and 5 bases from J; bases unmatched to any gene: 7. The CDR3 runs to 15 residues.

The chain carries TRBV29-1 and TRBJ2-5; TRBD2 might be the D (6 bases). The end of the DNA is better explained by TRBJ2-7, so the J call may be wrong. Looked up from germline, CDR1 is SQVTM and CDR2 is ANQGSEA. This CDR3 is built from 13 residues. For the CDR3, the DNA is TGCAGCGTTGCTGATGGGGGAGGATACGAGCAGTACTTC. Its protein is CSVADGGGYEQYF.

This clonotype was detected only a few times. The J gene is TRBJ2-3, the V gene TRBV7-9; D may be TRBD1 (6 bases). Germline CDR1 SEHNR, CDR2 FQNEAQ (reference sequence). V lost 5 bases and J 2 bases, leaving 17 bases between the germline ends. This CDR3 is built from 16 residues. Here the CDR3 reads CASSAYRAITTDTQYF. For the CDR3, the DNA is TGTGCCAGCAGCGCCTACAGGGCCATAACCACAGATACGCAGTATTTT.

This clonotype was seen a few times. CDR3 coding DNA: TGCAGTGCTAGTGAATACGTTTCCTACAATGAGCAGTTCTTC. Its protein is CSASEYVSYNEQFF. V is TRBV20-1 and J is TRBJ2-1; D is unclear. This CDR3 comprises 14 residues. V was shortened by 3 bases and J by 1 base, with 10 bases between the two germline ends. Germline V gene sequence: CDR1 DFQATT, CDR2 SNEGSKA (reference sequence).

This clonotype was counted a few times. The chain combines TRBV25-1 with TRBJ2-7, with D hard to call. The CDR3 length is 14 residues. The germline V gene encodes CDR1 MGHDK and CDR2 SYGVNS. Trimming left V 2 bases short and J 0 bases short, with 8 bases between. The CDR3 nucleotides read TGTGCCAGCAGTGAAAGTGACACCTCCTACGAGCAGTACTTC. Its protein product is CASSESDTSYEQYF.

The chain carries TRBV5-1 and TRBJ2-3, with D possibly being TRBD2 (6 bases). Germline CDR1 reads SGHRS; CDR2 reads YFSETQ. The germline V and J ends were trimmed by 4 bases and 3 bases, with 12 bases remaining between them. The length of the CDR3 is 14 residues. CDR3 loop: CASSRDFGTDTQYF. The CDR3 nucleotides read TGCGCCAGCAGCCGGGACTTTGGGACAGATACGCAGTATTTT. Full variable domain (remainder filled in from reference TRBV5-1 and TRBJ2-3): KAGVTQTPRYLIKTRGQQVTLSCSPISGHRSVSWYQQTPGQGLQFLFEYFSETQRNKGNFPGRFSGRQFSNSRSEMNVSTLELGDSALYLCASSRDFGTDTQYFGPGTRLTVL.